Sequencing of this T cell receptor beta chain was carried out in a study of CD8+CD57+ T cells in acquired aplastic anemia. By flow cytometry, patients selected for sequencing had shown an expansion of CD8+CD57+ cells. According to the study, genomic DNA was the template for TCR beta VDJ and CDR3 profiling. TCRdb re-derived calls from the reads in MiXCR, one entry per CDR3 protein. The sample contains about 220,000 distinct CDR3 sequences, around half of which appear only once. The CDR3 loop spans 19 amino acids. V trimming: 3 bases; J trimming: 11 bases; junction bases outside the gene matches: 21. CDR1 is SEHNR and CDR2 is FQNEAQ in the germline V gene (reference sequence).

The V and J genes are TRBV7-9 and TRBJ1-5; TRBD1 aligns across 11 bases. The specimen sequenced was sorted CD4+, CD8+, or CD8+CD57+ T cells (not recorded which) from PBMCs. The TCR sequence derives from a human donor with aplastic anemia. The CDR3 nucleotides are TGTGCCAGCAGCTTCCTCGTGCTACTTAAGGACAGGGGGCAAGAGACCCAGCATTTT. Its protein product is CASSFLVLLKDRGQETQHF.